This TCR beta chain stems from a study of blood T cell repertoires in COVID-19. At the level of the study: Material from acute and convalescent COVID-19 was sourced from the United States, Italy and Spain.

The length of the CDR3 is 17 residues. After removal of 4 bases from V and 6 bases from J, the junction contained 14 bases not matched to a gene. Germline V gene sequence: CDR1 MNHEY, CDR2 SMNVEV (reference sequence). Repertoires were generated with immunoSEQ multiplex PCR, while TCRdb's copy carries only in-frame clones and drops some. The profile shows under 400,000 clones, 88% of them singletons. Participants reported their clinical history, and cohort assignment relied on those reports. The chain has TRBV27 and TRBJ1-4; 7 bases align to TRBD1. The origin of this receptor is a woman in her twenties or thirties who had been exposed to COVID-19. Material for sequencing was PBMCs or T cells enriched from blood (not recorded which). The CDR3 coding sequence is TGTGCCAGCAGTTCGGTTAAGGGGGCGCTTCCCCATGAAAAACTGTTTTTT. The encoded protein is CASSSVKGALPHEKLFF.